The 29 T cell receptor beta chains given below trace back to one sample, sequenced in a study of T cells expressing NK-cell markers. TCRdb re-called the 5' RACE reads; every CDR3 protein appears as one record, without DNA. Its listing shows about 540,000 distinct CDR3 sequences. Sequencing used blood T cells: a sorted CD56 or NKG2C T cell subset, CD4+ or CD8+ T cells, or bulk PBMC T cells (not recorded which). Receptors originate from a man younger than 30 in good health.

The chain joins TRBV25-1 to TRBJ2-1; TCRdb outputs TRBD1, but without DNA this stays unchecked. The CDR3 covers 15 residues. Germline V lookup: CDR1 MGHDK, CDR2 SYGVNS. Here the CDR3 reads CASSPRGSTGGEQFF.

The rearrangement links TRBV7-9 to TRBJ2-5; the TCRdb D gene call, TRBD1, has no DNA to confirm it. The CDR3 covers 13 residues. Germline loops: CDR1 SEHNR, CDR2 FQNEAQ (reference sequence). This chain's CDR3 is CASVGTGRETQYF.

The J gene is TRBJ2-7, the V gene TRBV7-9; TCRdb's D gene call, TRBD1, goes unchecked for lack of DNA. Germline CDR1 is SEHNR and CDR2 is FQNEAQ (reference sequence). The CDR3 contains 15 residues. This CDR3 is CASSPSSRDLDEQYF. The variable domain in full, completed from reference TRBV7-9 and TRBJ2-7, reads DTGVSQNPRHKITKRGQNVTFRCDPISEHNRLYWYRQTLGQGPEFLTYFQNEAQLEKSRLLSDRFSAERPKGSFSTLEIQRTEQGDSAMYLCASSPSSRDLDEQYFGPGTRLTVT.

This chain uses TRBV5-1 with TRBJ2-2; the D call of TRBD2 rests on TCRdb alone, since no DNA is present to check it. Germline V gene sequence: CDR1 SGHRS, CDR2 YFSETQ. The CDR3 sequence is 16 residues long. The CDR3 sequence: CASSPAGPGNTGELFF.

CDR3 loop: CASENGDTQYF. The V and J genes are TRBV25-1 and TRBJ2-3. Germline V CDR1 and CDR2: MGHDK, SYGVNS. This CDR3 has 11 residues.

The J gene is TRBJ2-5, the V gene TRBV7-9. The CDR3 is 15 residues long. Germline loops: CDR1 SEHNR, CDR2 FQNEAQ (reference sequence). The CDR3 spells CASSLRTGTKETQYF. Using reference TRBV7-9 and TRBJ2-5 for the parts outside the CDR3, the full variable domain is DTGVSQNPRHKITKRGQNVTFRCDPISEHNRLYWYRQTLGQGPEFLTYFQNEAQLEKSRLLSDRFSAERPKGSFSTLEIQRTEQGDSAMYLCASSLRTGTKETQYFGPGTRLLVL.

The genes are TRBV24-1 and TRBJ2-1; lacking DNA, the TRBD2 call made by TCRdb goes unchecked. This CDR3 has 14 residues. CDR1 and CDR2 (germline): KGHDR, SFDVKD. The CDR3 loop is CATSEDYHYNEQFF.

This rearrangement joins TRBV10-3 to TRBJ2-5. This CDR3 contains 14 residues. Germline V gene data show CDR1 as ENHRY and CDR2 as SYGVKD. The CDR3 loop is CAISEGATQETQYF.

The CDR3 sequence is CASSQDPTIPDTQYF. The chain is built from TRBV4-2 and TRBJ2-3. Germline loops: CDR1 LGHNA, CDR2 YNFKEQ. CDR3 length equals 15 residues.

The rearrangement joins TRBV5-1 to TRBJ2-3. This CDR3 is built from 13 residues. CDR1 is SGHRS and CDR2 is YFSETQ in the germline V gene. This CDR3 reads CASRFGYTDTQYF.

The rearrangement links TRBV7-2 to TRBJ2-4; with no DNA, the TCRdb D assignment of TRBD1 cannot be verified. This CDR3 has 11 amino acids. Germline loops: CDR1 SGHTA, CDR2 FQGNSA. This CDR3 reads CASSPGHVLYF.

This chain uses TRBV12-3 or TRBV12-4 with TRBJ2-5; with no DNA, the TCRdb D assignment of TRBD1 cannot be verified. This CDR3 comprises 14 residues. The CDR3 is CASSLIAGDETQYF.

The chain recombines TRBV2 with TRBJ2-1; as DNA is missing, the TRBD2 call by TCRdb cannot be tested. Germline lookup yields CDR1 SNHLY and CDR2 FYNNEI. This CDR3 has 14 amino acids. CDR3: CASDKAGGKNEQFF.

V gene TRBV5-1 combines with J gene TRBJ1-2. CDR3 length equals 15 residues. Per germline, CDR1 SGHRS and CDR2 YFSETQ. The CDR3 is CASSLDKGAYHGYTF.

The chain carries TRBV5-1 and TRBJ2-1; TCRdb lists TRBD1, though no DNA is available to test this call. Germline loops: CDR1 SGHRS, CDR2 YFSETQ. The CDR3 loop spans 13 amino acids. CDR3 sequence reads: CASSPLSGDEQFF.

This chain's CDR3 is CSVEGLASYNEQFF. V is TRBV29-1 and J is TRBJ2-1; TCRdb's D call, TRBD2, is unchecked because there is no DNA. CDR1 is SQVTM, CDR2 ANQGSEA, per germline. CDR3 length: 14 residues.

The chain combines TRBV5-1 with TRBJ1-3. The CDR3 spans 15 residues. CDR1 SGHRS and CDR2 YFSETQ come from the germline V gene. CDR3 sequence reads: CASSLFEHSGNTIYF.

The chain links TRBV5-1 to TRBJ2-1; TCRdb lists TRBD2, though no DNA is available to test this call. Germline V CDR1 and CDR2: SGHRS, YFSETQ. This CDR3 is 16 amino acids long. The CDR3 here is CASTPKGLEGKNEQFF.

The chain recombines TRBV12-3 or TRBV12-4 with TRBJ2-5; TCRdb returns TRBD1, unconfirmable since there is no DNA. The CDR3 runs 12 residues. Here the CDR3 reads CASSPRRYFQYF.

CDR3 protein: CASSLERRLAGPTGELFF. The gene calls are TRBV11-1 and TRBJ2-2; TCRdb's D gene call, TRBD2, goes unchecked for lack of DNA. There are 18 residues in the CDR3. Per the germline V gene, CDR1 is SGHAT and CDR2 is FQDESV (reference sequence).

The chain uses TRBV20-1 and TRBJ1-5; TCRdb's D call, TRBD1, is unchecked because there is no DNA. The CDR3 loop spans 16 amino acids. CDR1 and CDR2 from the germline V gene are DFQATT and SNEGSKA (reference sequence). The CDR3 loop is CSGPTPGTGETQPQHF.

The chain carries TRBV2 and TRBJ2-5; TCRdb indicates TRBD2, and absent DNA this call remains unverified. Germline-derived CDR1 and CDR2 are SNHLY and FYNNEI. The CDR3 is made up of 14 amino acids. The CDR3 spells CASSEGRAKETQYF.

This chain connects TRBV6-2 or TRBV6-3 to TRBJ2-7; TCRdb's D gene call, TRBD2, goes unchecked for lack of DNA. The CDR3 has 17 amino acids. Per the germline V gene, CDR1 is MNHEY and CDR2 is SVGEGT. The CDR3 spells CASSERLVRSLTYEQYF.

The chain uses TRBV21-1 and TRBJ2-3; the D gene TCRdb calls, TRBD2, cannot be checked with no DNA. TRBV21-1 is shown as a pseudogene. The CDR3 is 16 residues long. CDR3 sequence: CASSLQGTSGTDTQYF.

The J gene is TRBJ1-3, the V gene TRBV5-1; TCRdb names TRBD1, which stays unverified in the absence of DNA. The CDR3 length is 17 residues. The germline V gene encodes CDR1 SGHRS and CDR2 YFSETQ. CDR3: CASSLGRDGYSGNTIYF. Filled out from reference TRBV5-1 and TRBJ1-3, the complete variable domain reads KAGVTQTPRYLIKTRGQQVTLSCSPISGHRSVSWYQQTPGQGLQFLFEYFSETQRNKGNFPGRFSGRQFSNSRSEMNVSTLELGDSALYLCASSLGRDGYSGNTIYFGEGSWLTVV.

The V call is TRBV2, the J call TRBJ2-5. The CDR3 has 13 amino acids. Germline-derived CDR1 and CDR2 are SNHLY and FYNNEI. This CDR3 is CASTVQTGETQYF.

The rearrangement uses TRBV24-1 and TRBJ2-5; TCRdb indicates TRBD1, and absent DNA this call remains unverified. The germline gives CDR1 KGHDR, CDR2 SFDVKD. The CDR3 sequence is 13 residues long. This CDR3 reads CATGTGSQETQYF.

The chain uses TRBV25-1 and TRBJ2-7; TCRdb's assignment of TRBD2 cannot be checked, as there is no DNA. This CDR3 spans 21 amino acids. Germline V gene sequence: CDR1 MGHDK, CDR2 SYGVNS. CDR3 loop: CASSEGQRFGTSGRDHYEQYF.

CDR3 region: CASSSRLAGGFEQFF. The chain combines TRBV7-9 with TRBJ2-1; TCRdb selects TRBD2, and the lack of DNA leaves this call unchecked. Germline lookup yields CDR1 SEHNR and CDR2 FQNEAQ (reference sequence). The CDR3 is 15 residues long.